This T cell receptor beta chain is drawn from a study of CD8 T cells in Susac syndrome. Negative isolation was applied to CD8+ and CD4+ T cells, and FACS enrichment was applied to TEMRA cells. This CDR3 has 15 residues. V lost 4 bases, J lost 0 bases, and 13 bases lay in between. Germline V gene lookup returns CDR1 SGHDN and CDR2 FVKESK. The RNA input was about 0.5 to 1 ug, and it was reverse transcribed with random hexamers. An immunoSEQ multiplex PCR amplified TCR beta CDR3 over 54 Vbeta and 13 Jbeta. In TCRdb, the immunoSEQ multiplex PCR reads were re-called with MiXCR into one record per CDR3 protein. The sample lists roughly 400,000 distinct CDR3 sequences; approximately 85% were seen once.

The sequence was collected from a human donor with multiple sclerosis. The chain recombines TRBV14 with TRBJ2-7; the D call may be TRBD1 or TRBD2 (5 bases each). The source material was CD8+ T cells from PBMCs. CDR3 loop: CASSRTGPLSYEQYF. As DNA, the CDR3 is TGTGCCAGCAGCCGAACGGGACCACTCTCCTACGAGCAGTACTTC.